This entry lists 24 T cell receptor beta chains sequenced from one sample in a study of T cell responses to AZD1222 COVID-19 vaccine. Profiled with immunoSEQ multiplex PCR; TCRdb holds only in-frame clones, not every one. In the table there are 95,000 to 100,000 clones, approximately 84% of which are singletons. Material: peripheral blood, obtained on day 0 of AZD1222 vaccination. The source of these receptors is an adult in good health.

The rearrangement uses TRBV5-1 and TRBJ2-3, with TRBD1 matching over 7 bases. The CDR3 contains 16 residues. Losses at the gene ends were 0 bases for V and 2 bases for J; bases not matched to a gene: 6. Germline V CDR1 and CDR2: SGHRS, YFSETQ. CDR3 loop: CASSLEGTADTDTQYF. The DNA of the CDR3 is TGCGCCAGCAGCTTGGAAGGGACAGCTGACACAGATACGCAGTATTTT. Looking up the rest from reference TRBV5-1 and TRBJ2-3 gives the full variable domain: KAGVTQTPRYLIKTRGQQVTLSCSPISGHRSVSWYQQTPGQGLQFLFEYFSETQRNKGNFPGRFSGRQFSNSRSEMNVSTLELGDSALYLCASSLEGTADTDTQYFGPGTRLTVL.

In its sample, this clone was seen once. This chain links TRBV7-9 with TRBJ1-2; D gene uncertain. Germline CDR1 is SEHNR and CDR2 is FQNEAQ (reference sequence). The V gene lost 8 bases and the J gene lost 6 bases, with 7 bases spanning the gap. This CDR3 has 10 residues. CDR3 amino acids: CASGKDGYTF. Here the CDR3 DNA reads TGTGCCAGCGGAAAGGATGGCTACACCTTC.

The V call is TRBV5-1, the J call TRBJ2-3, with TRBD2 matching over 10 bases. V was pared by 1 base and J by 2 bases, with 7 bases of the junction left unmatched. Germline V gene lookup returns CDR1 SGHRS and CDR2 YFSETQ. The CDR3 totals 17 residues. The CDR3 sequence: CASSLYLLAGDTDTQYF. Written as DNA, the CDR3 is TGCGCCAGCAGCTTGTATCTCCTAGCGGGGGACACAGATACGCAGTATTTT.

This chain uses TRBV24-1 with TRBJ1-2; TRBD1 agrees at 7 bases. CDR1 and CDR2 (germline): KGHDR, SFDVKD. This CDR3 contains 13 residues. The V gene end was trimmed by 3 bases and the J gene end by 8 bases; junction bases not matched to a gene: 5. CDR3 protein: CATSDRTGQGYTF. DNA for the CDR3: TGTGCCACCAGTGATCGGACAGGACAGGGCTACACCTTC.

The chain uses TRBV25-1 and TRBJ2-7; TRBD1 might be the D (6 bases). The ends were cut back, 4 bases at V and 4 bases at J, with 8 bases in the middle. Germline-derived CDR1 and CDR2 are MGHDK and SYGVNS. CDR3 length equals 12 residues. The CDR3 loop reads CASSAQGYEQYF. The CDR3 DNA sequence: TGTGCCAGCAGTGCTCAGGGGTACGAGCAGTACTTC.

This chain links TRBV29-1 with TRBJ1-4; D gene uncertain. Looked up from germline, CDR1 is SQVTM and CDR2 is ANQGSEA. The CDR3 consists of 13 residues. V shed 4 bases and J shed 6 bases, with 12 bases lying between them. The CDR3 nucleotides read TGCAGCGTTGGTACGGACTCGGATGAAAAACTGTTTTTT. Protein: CSVGTDSDEKLFF.

This chain joins TRBV30 and TRBJ1-5; possibly TRBD1 for D (6 bases). V was cut by 5 bases and J by 4 bases, with 12 bases left in between. Germline CDR1 reads GTSNPN; CDR2 reads SVGIG (reference sequence). The CDR3 is made up of 13 amino acids. The CDR3 here is CAWGDRPNQPQHF. The CDR3 bases are TGTGCCTGGGGAGACAGGCCAAATCAGCCCCAGCATTTT.

This chain connects TRBV7-2 to TRBJ1-1; D remains unclear. Germline V lookup: CDR1 SGHTA, CDR2 FQGNSA. V lost 1 base and J lost 0, with 12 bases in between. This CDR3 region has 16 residues. The CDR3 DNA is TGTGCCAGCAGCTTAGGCGGTCTGGATTTGAACACTGAAGCTTTCTTT. Translating gives CASSLGGLDLNTEAFF.

The V and J genes are TRBV21-1 and TRBJ2-1; the DNA was not used to check the table's D call, TRBD2. TRBV21-1 is a pseudogene segment. The CDR3 is made up of 15 amino acids. The CDR3 nucleotides read TGTGCCAGCAGCAAGTCGGCTAGCGGCTACAATGAGCAGTTCTTC. The encoded protein is CASSKSASGYNEQFF.

V and J are TRBV24-1 and TRBJ2-1; 9 bases agree with TRBD1. The CDR3 runs 18 residues. Trimming took 3 bases from V and 1 from J; bases not matched to a gene: 9. Germline lookup yields CDR1 KGHDR and CDR2 SFDVKD. Here the CDR3 reads CATSDASLDRGSYNEQFF. Written as DNA, the CDR3 is TGTGCCACCAGTGATGCCTCCTTGGACAGGGGTTCCTACAATGAGCAGTTCTTC.

This sequence joins TRBV11-2 and TRBJ2-5, with D possibly matching TRBD2 (5 bases). Per germline, CDR1 SGHAT and CDR2 FQNNGV. The CDR3 is made up of 16 amino acids. The V and J ends lost 1 base and 2 bases respectively, with 14 bases between them. The CDR3 DNA sequence: TGTGCCAGCAGCTTAGGAGCCTTAGCGCGACAAGAGACCCAGTACTTC. It specifies CASSLGALARQETQYF.

The chain has TRBV11-2 and TRBJ2-1, with 7 bases that match TRBD2. V was clipped by 5 bases and J by 3 bases; unmatched bases: 13. CDR3 length equals 17 residues. Germline-derived CDR1 and CDR2 are SGHAT and FQNNGV. CDR3 DNA: TGTGCCAGCAGCCATCGCTTCGGAGCGGGGAACTACAATGAGCAGTTCTTC. This encodes CASSHRFGAGNYNEQFF.

In nucleotides, the CDR3 is TGTGCCAGCAGCTTAGATACAGCCTATCAGCCCCAGCATTTT. Its translation: CASSLDTAYQPQHF. The chain couples TRBV7-2 to TRBJ1-5; D not certain. The CDR3 spans 14 residues. V was clipped by 1 base and J by 5 bases, with 9 bases between them. Germline CDR1 reads SGHTA; CDR2 reads FQGNSA.

V usage is TRBV7-9 and J usage is TRBJ2-3, with D perhaps matching TRBD2 (5 bases). This CDR3 spans 14 amino acids. Germline V gene sequence: CDR1 SEHNR, CDR2 FQNEAQ (reference sequence). The V gene lost 6 bases and the J gene lost 0 bases, with 10 bases spanning the gap. CDR3 coding DNA: TGTGCCAGCAGTGATACGGGGAGCACAGATACGCAGTATTTT. Its translation: CASSDTGSTDTQYF.

V gene TRBV28 combines with J gene TRBJ1-4; 9 positions match TRBD1. Trimming cost V 2 bases and J 10 bases; bases outside gene matches: 14. The CDR3 length is 17 residues. From germline, CDR1 is MDHEN and CDR2 SYDVKM. In DNA, the CDR3 is TGTGCCAGCAGTTTAAGGGGCGGGACAGGGACTACCGGAAAACTGTTTTTT. Protein: CASSLRGGTGTTGKLFF.

Here the CDR3 reads CASRGQGLEGYTF. For the CDR3, the DNA is TGTGCCAGCAGGGGACAGGGTCTAGAGGGCTACACCTTC. V usage is TRBV27 and J usage is TRBJ1-2; 9 nucleotides line up with TRBD1. The length of the CDR3 is 13 residues. The ends lost 6 bases at V and 8 bases at J; junction bases unmatched: 7. The germline V gene has CDR1 MNHEY and CDR2 SMNVEV (reference sequence).

V usage is TRBV12-2 and J usage is TRBJ2-7; no DNA check was done on the table's D call, TRBD1. TRBV12-2 corresponds to a pseudogene. The CDR3 is made up of 14 amino acids. The CDR3 nucleotides are TGTGCAAGTCGCTACCAGGACAGGGACTACGAGCAGTACTTC. This codes for CASRYQDRDYEQYF.

V and J are TRBV5-1 and TRBJ1-5; unclear D gene. Germline CDR1 reads SGHRS; CDR2 reads YFSETQ. CDR3 length: 14 residues. Trimming removed 0 bases at V and 10 bases at J, with 14 bases between. The CDR3 nucleotides read TGCGCCAGCAGCTTGGATGGAACGACCGCCCCCCAGCATTTT. Amino acid sequence: CASSLDGTTAPQHF.

The V gene is TRBV15, the J gene TRBJ1-3; no definite D call. Germline V gene sequence: CDR1 LNHNV, CDR2 YYDKDF (reference sequence). Trimming shortened V by 3 bases and J by 7 bases, and 13 bases separated the two germline ends. The CDR3 spans 14 residues. CDR3 sequence (DNA): TGTGCCACCAGCAGCCCGGGCTTCGGGAACACCATATATTTT. Translating gives CATSSPGFGNTIYF.

The chain joins TRBV19 to TRBJ2-7, with D tentatively TRBD2 (5 bases). The V and J ends lost 10 bases and 2 bases respectively, with 12 bases between them. Germline V gene sequence: CDR1 LNHDA, CDR2 SQIVND (reference sequence). The CDR3 is 12 amino acids. This CDR3 reads CATSTAAYEQYF. CDR3 DNA sequence: TGTGCCACCAGTACAGCGGCCTACGAGCAGTACTTC.

The chain uses TRBV18 and TRBJ2-4; 7 positions agree with TRBD2. Germline values: CDR1 KGHSH, CDR2 LQKENI. The CDR3 has 14 amino acids. The V gene end was trimmed by 1 base and the J gene end by 7 bases; junction bases not matched to a gene: 4. The CDR3 protein is CASSPLRAGNIQYF. CDR3 DNA sequence: TGTGCCAGCTCACCACTTAGAGCGGGGAACATTCAGTACTTC. Complete variable domain (other parts from reference TRBV18 and TRBJ2-4): NAGVMQNPRHLVRRRGQEARLRCSPMKGHSHVYWYRQLPEEGLKFMVYLQKENIIDESGMPKERFSAEFPKEGPSILRIQQVVRGDSAAYFCASSPLRAGNIQYFGAGTRLSVL.

The chain couples TRBV11-2 to TRBJ2-5, with D uncertain. V lost 2 bases to trimming and J lost 1 base, with 8 bases between them. The CDR3 loop spans 14 amino acids. Germline V gene lookup returns CDR1 SGHAT and CDR2 FQNNGV. CDR3 residues: CASSLKGSQETQYF. The CDR3 DNA reads as TGTGCCAGCAGCTTAAAGGGCAGCCAAGAGACCCAGTACTTC.

The rearrangement links TRBV7-3 to TRBJ2-1; D is undetermined. CDR3 length equals 12 residues. The germline gives CDR1 SGHTA, CDR2 FQGTGA. V lost 5 bases and J 7 bases, leaving 9 bases between the germline ends. The CDR3 sequence is CASSPGQNEQFF. CDR3 in DNA: TGTGCCAGCAGCCCCGGTCAGAATGAGCAGTTCTTC. The whole variable domain, remainder taken from reference TRBV7-3 and TRBJ2-1, is GAGVSQTPSNKVTEKGKYVELRCDPISGHTALYWYRQSLGQGPEFLIYFQGTGAADDSGLPNDRFFAVRPEGSVSTLKIQRTERGDSAVYLCASSPGQNEQFFGPGTRLTVL.

This clone was recorded once. A read error may account for a junction end that differs from germline. The rearrangement joins TRBV12-5 to TRBJ1-3; TRBD1 matches 8 bases. The CDR3 is 13 residues long. Per the germline V gene, CDR1 is LGHNT and CDR2 is FRNRAP. DNA of the CDR3: TGTGCTAGTGGTTTGTTGTCCCAGGGGGGACAGGTTTTT. It specifies CASGLLSQGGQVF.